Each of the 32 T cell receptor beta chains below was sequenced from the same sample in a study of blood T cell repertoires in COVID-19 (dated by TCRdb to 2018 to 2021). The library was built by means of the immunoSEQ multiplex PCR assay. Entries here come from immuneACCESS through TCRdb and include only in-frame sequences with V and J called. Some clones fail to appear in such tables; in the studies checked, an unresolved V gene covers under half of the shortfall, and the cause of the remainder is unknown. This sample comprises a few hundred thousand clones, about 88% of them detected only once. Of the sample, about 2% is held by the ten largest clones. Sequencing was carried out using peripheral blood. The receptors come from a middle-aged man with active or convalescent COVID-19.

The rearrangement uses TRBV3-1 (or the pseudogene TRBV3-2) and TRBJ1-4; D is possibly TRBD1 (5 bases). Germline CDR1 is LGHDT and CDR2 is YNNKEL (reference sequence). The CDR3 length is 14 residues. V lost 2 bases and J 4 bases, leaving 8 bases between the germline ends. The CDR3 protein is CASSQRGFNEKLFF. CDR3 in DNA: TGTGCCAGCAGCCAACGGGGGTTTAATGAAAAACTGTTTTTT.

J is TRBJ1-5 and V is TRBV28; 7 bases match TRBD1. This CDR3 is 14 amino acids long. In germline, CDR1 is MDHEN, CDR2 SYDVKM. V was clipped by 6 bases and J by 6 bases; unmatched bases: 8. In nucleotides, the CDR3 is TGTGCCAGCAGCGACCGGGACAGCGGTCAGCCCCAGCATTTT. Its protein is CASSDRDSGQPQHF.

CDR3: CASIRDSGNTIYF. The DNA for the CDR3 is TGTGCCAGCATACGGGACTCTGGAAACACCATATATTTT. V is TRBV2 and J is TRBJ1-3; the D is unclear. Germline values: CDR1 SNHLY, CDR2 FYNNEI. The CDR3 extends over 13 amino acids. Trimming pared 7 bases from V and 0 bases from J, leaving 7 bases between.

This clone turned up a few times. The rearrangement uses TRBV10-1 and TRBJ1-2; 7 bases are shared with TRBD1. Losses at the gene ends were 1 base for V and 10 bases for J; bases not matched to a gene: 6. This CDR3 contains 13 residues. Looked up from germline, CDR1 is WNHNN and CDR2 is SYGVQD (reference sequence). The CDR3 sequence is CASSEWAGGIYTF. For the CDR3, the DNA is TGCGCCAGCAGTGAGTGGGCAGGGGGAATCTACACCTTC.

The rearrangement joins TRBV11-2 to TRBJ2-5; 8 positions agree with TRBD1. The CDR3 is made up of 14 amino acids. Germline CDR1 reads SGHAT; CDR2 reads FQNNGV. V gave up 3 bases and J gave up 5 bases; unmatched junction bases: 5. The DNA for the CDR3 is TGTGCCAGCAGCTTTGACAGGGGTCCTGAGACCCAGTACTTC. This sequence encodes CASSFDRGPETQYF.

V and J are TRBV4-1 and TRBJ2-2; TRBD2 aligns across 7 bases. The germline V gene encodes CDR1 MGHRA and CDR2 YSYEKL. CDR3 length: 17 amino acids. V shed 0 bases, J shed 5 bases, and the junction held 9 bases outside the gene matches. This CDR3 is CASSQDGLAVDTGELFF. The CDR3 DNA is TGCGCCAGCAGCCAAGATGGCCTAGCGGTCGATACCGGGGAGCTGTTTTTT.

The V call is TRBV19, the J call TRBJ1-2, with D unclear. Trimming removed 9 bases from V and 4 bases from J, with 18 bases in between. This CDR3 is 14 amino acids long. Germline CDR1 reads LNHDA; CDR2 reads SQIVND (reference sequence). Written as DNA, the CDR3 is TGTGCCAGCACACCCGGCGGGGTAATCTATGGCTACACCTTC. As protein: CASTPGGVIYGYTF.

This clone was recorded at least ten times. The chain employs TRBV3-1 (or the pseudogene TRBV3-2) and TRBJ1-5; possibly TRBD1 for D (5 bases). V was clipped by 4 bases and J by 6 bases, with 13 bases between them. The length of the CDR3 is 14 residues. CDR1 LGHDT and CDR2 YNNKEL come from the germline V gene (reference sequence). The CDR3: CASSLGGAGQPQHF. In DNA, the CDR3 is TGTGCCAGCAGCCTTGGGGGAGCGGGTCAGCCCCAGCATTTT.

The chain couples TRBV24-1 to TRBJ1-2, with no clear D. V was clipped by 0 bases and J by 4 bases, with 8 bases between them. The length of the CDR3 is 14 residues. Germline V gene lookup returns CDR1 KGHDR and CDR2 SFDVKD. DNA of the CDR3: TGTGCCACCAGTGATTTGCGCGGATCCTATGGCTACACCTTC. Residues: CATSDLRGSYGYTF.

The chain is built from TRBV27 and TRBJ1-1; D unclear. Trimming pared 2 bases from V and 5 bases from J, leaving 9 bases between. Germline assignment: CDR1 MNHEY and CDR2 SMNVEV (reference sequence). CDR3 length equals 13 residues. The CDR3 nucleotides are TGTGCCAGCAGTTTAACACGGAGGACTGAAGCTTTCTTT. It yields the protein CASSLTRRTEAFF.

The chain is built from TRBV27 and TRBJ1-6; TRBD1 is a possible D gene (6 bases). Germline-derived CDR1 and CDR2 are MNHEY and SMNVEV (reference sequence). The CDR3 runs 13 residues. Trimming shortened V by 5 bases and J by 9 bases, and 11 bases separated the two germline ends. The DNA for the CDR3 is TGTGCCAGCAGTCCAGGGGCCTCTTCACCCCTCCACTTT. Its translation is CASSPGASSPLHF.

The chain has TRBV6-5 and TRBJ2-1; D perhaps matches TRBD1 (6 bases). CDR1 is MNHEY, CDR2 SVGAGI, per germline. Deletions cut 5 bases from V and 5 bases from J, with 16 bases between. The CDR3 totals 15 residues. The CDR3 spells CASSTPGHYNNEQFF. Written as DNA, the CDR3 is TGTGCCAGCAGTACCCCGGGACACTATAACAATGAGCAGTTCTTC.

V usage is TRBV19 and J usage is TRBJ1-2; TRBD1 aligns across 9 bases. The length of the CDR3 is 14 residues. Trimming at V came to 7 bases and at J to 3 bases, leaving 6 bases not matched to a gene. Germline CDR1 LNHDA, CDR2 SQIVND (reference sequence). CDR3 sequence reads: CASTSQGADYGYTF. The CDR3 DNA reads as TGTGCCAGTACCTCACAGGGGGCGGACTATGGCTACACCTTC.

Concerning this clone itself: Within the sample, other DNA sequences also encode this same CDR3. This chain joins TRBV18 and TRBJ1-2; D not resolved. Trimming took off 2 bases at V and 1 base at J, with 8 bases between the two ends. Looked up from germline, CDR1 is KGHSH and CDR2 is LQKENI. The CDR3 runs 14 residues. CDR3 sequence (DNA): TGTGCCAGCTCACCAGGGCAGGATAACTATGGCTACACCTTC. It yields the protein CASSPGQDNYGYTF.

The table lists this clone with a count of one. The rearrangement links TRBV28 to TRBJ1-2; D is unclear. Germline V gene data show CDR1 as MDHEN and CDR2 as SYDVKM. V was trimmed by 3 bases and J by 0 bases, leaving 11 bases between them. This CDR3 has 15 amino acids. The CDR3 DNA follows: TGTGCCAGCAGTTTGCTGTCCCAGACTAACTATGGCTACACCTTC. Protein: CASSLLSQTNYGYTF.

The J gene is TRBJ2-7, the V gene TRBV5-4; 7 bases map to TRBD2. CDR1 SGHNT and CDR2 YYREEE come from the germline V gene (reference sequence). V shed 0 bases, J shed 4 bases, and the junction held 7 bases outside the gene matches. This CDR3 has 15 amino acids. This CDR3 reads CASSLDGGRGYEQYF. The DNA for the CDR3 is TGTGCCAGCAGCTTGGATGGGGGGAGGGGATACGAGCAGTACTTC.

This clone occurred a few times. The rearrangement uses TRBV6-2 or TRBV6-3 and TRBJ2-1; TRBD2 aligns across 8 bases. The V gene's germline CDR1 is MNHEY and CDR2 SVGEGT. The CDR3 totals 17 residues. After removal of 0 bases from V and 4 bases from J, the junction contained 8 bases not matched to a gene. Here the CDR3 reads CASSYSPPSGLYNEQFF. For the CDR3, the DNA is TGTGCCAGCAGTTACTCCCCCCCTAGCGGGCTTTACAATGAGCAGTTCTTC.

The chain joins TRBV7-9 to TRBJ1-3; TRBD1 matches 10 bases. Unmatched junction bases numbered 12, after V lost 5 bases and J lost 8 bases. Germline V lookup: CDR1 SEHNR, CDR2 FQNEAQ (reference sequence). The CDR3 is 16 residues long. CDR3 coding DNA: TGTGCCAGCAGCCAAGGGACAGGGGCGTATGGGGACACCATATATTTT. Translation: CASSQGTGAYGDTIYF.

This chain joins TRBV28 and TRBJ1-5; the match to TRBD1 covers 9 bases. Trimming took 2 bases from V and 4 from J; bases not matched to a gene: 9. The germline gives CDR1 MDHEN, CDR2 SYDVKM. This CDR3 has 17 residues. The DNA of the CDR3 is TGTGCCAGCAGTTTACAACAGACAGGGGGGCGGAATCAGCCCCAGCATTTT. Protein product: CASSLQQTGGRNQPQHF.

The CDR3 nucleotides are TGTGCCAGCAGCTTAGCTAATAGCAATCAGCCCCAGCATTTT. Translation: CASSLANSNQPQHF. V gene TRBV7-9 combines with J gene TRBJ1-5, with D uncertain. The CDR3 contains 14 residues. Germline CDR1 and CDR2: SEHNR and FQNEAQ (reference sequence). Trimming left V 0 bases short and J 0 bases short, with 3 bases between. Drawing the rest from reference TRBV7-9 and TRBJ1-5, the complete variable domain is DTGVSQNPRHKITKRGQNVTFRCDPISEHNRLYWYRQTLGQGPEFLTYFQNEAQLEKSRLLSDRFSAERPKGSFSTLEIQRTEQGDSAMYLCASSLANSNQPQHFGDGTRLSIL.

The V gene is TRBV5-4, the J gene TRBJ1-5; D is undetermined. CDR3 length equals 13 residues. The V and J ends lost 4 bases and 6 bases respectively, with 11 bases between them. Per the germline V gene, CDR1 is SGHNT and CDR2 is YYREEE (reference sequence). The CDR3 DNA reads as TGTGCCAGCAGCCCCCCGGAGGGTCAGCCCCAGCATTTT. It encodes CASSPPEGQPQHF.

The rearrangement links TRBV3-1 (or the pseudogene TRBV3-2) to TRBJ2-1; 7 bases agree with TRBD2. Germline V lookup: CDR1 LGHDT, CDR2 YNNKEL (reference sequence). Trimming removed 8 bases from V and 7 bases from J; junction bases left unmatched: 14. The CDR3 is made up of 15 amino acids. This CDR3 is CASHHHWGGVNEQFF. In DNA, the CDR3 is TGTGCCAGCCATCACCACTGGGGGGGGGTTAATGAGCAGTTCTTC.

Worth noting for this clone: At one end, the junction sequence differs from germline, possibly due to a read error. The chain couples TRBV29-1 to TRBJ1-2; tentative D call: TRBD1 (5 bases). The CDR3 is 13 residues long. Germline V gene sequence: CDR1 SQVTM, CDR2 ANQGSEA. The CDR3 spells CTVQSQGNYGYTF. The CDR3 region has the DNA TGCACCGTTCAGTCCCAGGGTAACTATGGCTACACCTTC.

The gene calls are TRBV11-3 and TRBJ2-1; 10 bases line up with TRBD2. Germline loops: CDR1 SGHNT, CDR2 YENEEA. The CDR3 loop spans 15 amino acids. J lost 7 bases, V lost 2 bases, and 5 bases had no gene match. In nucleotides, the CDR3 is TGTGCCAGCAGCTTACGAGCGGGAGGGGAAAATGAGCAGTTCTTC. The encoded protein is CASSLRAGGENEQFF.

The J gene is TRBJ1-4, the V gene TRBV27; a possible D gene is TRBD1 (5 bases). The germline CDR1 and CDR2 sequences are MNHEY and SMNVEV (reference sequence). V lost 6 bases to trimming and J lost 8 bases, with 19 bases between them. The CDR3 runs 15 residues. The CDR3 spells CASRRYKTGEEKLFF. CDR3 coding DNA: TGTGCCAGCAGGAGATATAAGACGGGGGAAGAAAAACTGTTTTTT.

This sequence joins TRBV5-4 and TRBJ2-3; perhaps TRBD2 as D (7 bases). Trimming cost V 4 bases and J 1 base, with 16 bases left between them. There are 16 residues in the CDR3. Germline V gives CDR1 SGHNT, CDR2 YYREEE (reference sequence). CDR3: CASSPAGGRGTDTQYF. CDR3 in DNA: TGTGCCAGCAGCCCCGCCGGGGGGCGCGGCACAGATACGCAGTATTTT.

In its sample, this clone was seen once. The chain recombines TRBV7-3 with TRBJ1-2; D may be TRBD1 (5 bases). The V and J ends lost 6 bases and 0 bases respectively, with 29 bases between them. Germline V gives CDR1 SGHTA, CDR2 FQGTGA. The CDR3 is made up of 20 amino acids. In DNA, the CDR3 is TGTGCCAGCAGACCCGGCGGAGGGGCGACACTCTATACAACTAACTATGGCTACACCTTC. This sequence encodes CASRPGGGATLYTTNYGYTF. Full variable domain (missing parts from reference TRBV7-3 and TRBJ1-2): GAGVSQTPSNKVTEKGKYVELRCDPISGHTALYWYRQSLGQGPEFLIYFQGTGAADDSGLPNDRFFAVRPEGSVSTLKIQRTERGDSAVYLCASRPGGGATLYTTNYGYTFGSGTRLTVV.

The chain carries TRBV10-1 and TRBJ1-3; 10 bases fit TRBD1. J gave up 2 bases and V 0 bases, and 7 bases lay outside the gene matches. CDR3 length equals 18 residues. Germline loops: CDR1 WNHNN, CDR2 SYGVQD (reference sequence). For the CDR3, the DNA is TGCGCCAGCAGTGAGTCCTACGGGACAGGGGAAGCTGGAAACACCATATATTTT. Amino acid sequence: CASSESYGTGEAGNTIYF.

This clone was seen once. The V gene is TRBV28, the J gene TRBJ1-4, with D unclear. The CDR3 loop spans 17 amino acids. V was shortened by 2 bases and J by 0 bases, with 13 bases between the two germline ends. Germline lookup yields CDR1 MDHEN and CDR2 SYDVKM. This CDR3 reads CASSLEGVGPTNEKLFF. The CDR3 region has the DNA TGTGCCAGCAGTTTAGAGGGTGTTGGGCCAACTAATGAAAAACTGTTTTTT. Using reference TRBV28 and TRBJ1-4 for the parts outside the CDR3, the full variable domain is DVKVTQSSRYLVKRTGEKVFLECVQDMDHENMFWYRQDPGLGLRLIYFSYDVKMKEKGDIPEGYSVSREKKERFSLILESASTNQTSMYLCASSLEGVGPTNEKLFFGSGTQLSVL.

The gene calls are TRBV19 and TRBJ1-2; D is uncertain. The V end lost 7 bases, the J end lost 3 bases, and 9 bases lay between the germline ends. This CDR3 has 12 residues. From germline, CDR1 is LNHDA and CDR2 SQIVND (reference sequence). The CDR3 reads CASTLDYYGYTF. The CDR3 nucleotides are TGTGCCAGTACCCTGGACTACTATGGCTACACCTTC.

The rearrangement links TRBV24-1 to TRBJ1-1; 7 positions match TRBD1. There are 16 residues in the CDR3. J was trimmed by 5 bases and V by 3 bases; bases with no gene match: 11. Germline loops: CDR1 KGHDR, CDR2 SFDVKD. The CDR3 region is CATSDGREGAGTEAFF. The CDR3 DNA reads TGTGCCACCAGTGATGGAAGAGAGGGGGCGGGTACTGAAGCTTTCTTT.

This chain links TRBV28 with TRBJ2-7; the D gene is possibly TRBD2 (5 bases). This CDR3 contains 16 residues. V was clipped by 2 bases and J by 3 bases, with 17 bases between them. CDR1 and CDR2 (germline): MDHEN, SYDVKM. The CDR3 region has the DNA TGTGCCAGCAGTTTACTTGAGGGTCCTTTGGGCTACGAGCAGTACTTC. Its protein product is CASSLLEGPLGYEQYF.